Shown below are 27 T cell receptor beta chains from a single sample sequenced in a study of CD8+CD57+ T cells in acquired aplastic anemia. Profiles of TCR beta VDJ and CDR3 were generated from a genomic DNA template. One entry per CDR3 protein results from TCRdb running MiXCR on the reads. The sample records about 220,000 distinct CDR3 sequences, roughly 33% being singletons. Material: sorted CD4+, CD8+, or CD8+CD57+ T cells (not recorded which) from PBMCs. The source is a human donor in good health, serving as a control.

This sequence joins TRBV11-2 and TRBJ2-3; 9 bases map to TRBD2. After removal of 4 bases from V and 2 bases from J, the junction contained 4 bases not matched to a gene. CDR1 and CDR2 (germline): SGHAT, FQNNGV. The CDR3 has 15 amino acids. CDR3 in DNA: TGTGCCAGCAGCTGGACTAGCGAGATCACAGATACGCAGTATTTT. Its translation is CASSWTSEITDTQYF.

This clonotype was counted between two and nine times. The CDR3: CASSVAGLGAGELFF. The CDR3 region has the DNA TGTGCCAGCAGCGTAGCAGGCCTAGGCGCCGGGGAGCTGTTTTTT. The chain recombines TRBV9 with TRBJ2-2; D call uncertain. The length of the CDR3 is 15 residues. V gave up 0 bases and J gave up 6 bases, with 12 bases separating them. Germline lookup yields CDR1 SGDLS and CDR2 YYNGEE.

This clonotype appeared a few times. At one end, the junction sequence differs from germline, possibly due to a read error. The chain recombines TRBV5-1 with TRBJ2-7; TRBD1 matches 9 bases. Germline V lookup: CDR1 SGHRS, CDR2 YFSETQ. CDR3 length: 17 residues. The CDR3 is CASSLAGQGGNTYEQYF. For the CDR3, the DNA is TGCGCTAGCAGCTTGGCGGGACAGGGAGGTAATACCTACGAGCAGTACTTC.

Concerning this clonotype itself: With a much larger clone just one base away, this may be a read error. The V and J genes are TRBV6-5 and TRBJ1-2; perhaps TRBD1 as D (6 bases). Germline CDR1 MNHEY, CDR2 SVGAGI. V was cut by 2 bases and J by 3 bases, with 10 bases left in between. This CDR3 has 14 residues. CDR3 region: CASSYGGLDYGYTF. In nucleotides, the CDR3 is TGTGCCAGCAGTTACGGGGGCCTAGACTATGGCTACACCTTC.

This clonotype was seen ten or more times. CDR3: CASSTWGASGNTIYF. The CDR3 DNA follows: TGCGCCAGCAGCACGTGGGGGGCAAGCGGAAACACCATATATTTT. The chain joins TRBV5-1 to TRBJ1-3, with a tentative D call TRBD1 (6 bases). V shed 4 bases and J shed 4 bases, with 15 bases lying between them. Germline V gene sequence: CDR1 SGHRS, CDR2 YFSETQ. The CDR3 runs to 15 residues.

In its sample, this clonotype was seen a few times. The V call is TRBV20-1, the J call TRBJ1-1; possibly TRBD1 for D (6 bases). This CDR3 contains 15 residues. Germline V gene data show CDR1 as DFQATT and CDR2 as SNEGSKA (reference sequence). V was trimmed by 4 bases and J by 3 bases, leaving 18 bases between them. In DNA, the CDR3 is TGCAGTGCTATCCCCACGGGGACATTTTACACTGAAGCTTTCTTT. Protein: CSAIPTGTFYTEAFF.

The chain links TRBV7-9 to TRBJ2-5; D call uncertain. CDR3 length equals 14 residues. The V end lost 5 bases, the J end lost 5 bases, and 15 bases lay between the germline ends. CDR1 is SEHNR, CDR2 FQNEAQ, per germline (reference sequence). The CDR3 here is CASSVDRMGETQYF. The CDR3 DNA is TGTGCCAGCAGCGTTGACCGAATGGGGGAGACCCAGTACTTC.

This clonotype was observed at least ten times. The J gene is TRBJ2-7, the V gene TRBV2, with 13 bases aligning to TRBD2. The CDR3 has 14 residues. CDR1 and CDR2 (germline): SNHLY, FYNNEI. V lost 6 bases, J lost 7 bases, and 6 bases stayed unmatched. The CDR3 DNA reads TGTGCCAGCAGAACTAGCGGGAGGGGTGGAGAGCAGTACTTC. Its translation is CASRTSGRGGEQYF.

The chain links TRBV13 to TRBJ1-1; 8 bases are shared with TRBD1. The CDR3 spans 19 residues. Trimming removed 3 bases from V and 0 bases from J; junction bases left unmatched: 15. Germline V CDR1 and CDR2: PRHDT, FYEKMQ (reference sequence). The CDR3 spells CASSFGAGGAMYMNTEAFF. The CDR3 nucleotides are TGTGCCAGCAGCTTCGGCGCAGGGGGCGCCATGTACATGAACACTGAAGCTTTCTTT.

The table lists this clonotype with a few counts. The rearrangement links TRBV7-2 to TRBJ2-7; tentative D call: TRBD1 (5 bases). Germline loops: CDR1 SGHTA, CDR2 FQGNSA. The CDR3 consists of 15 residues. The germline V and J ends were trimmed by 3 bases and 1 base, with 13 bases remaining between them. CDR3 DNA: TGTGCCAGCAGCTTTAGGGGCGCTTATTCCTACGAGCAGTACTTC. Its protein product is CASSFRGAYSYEQYF.

A few counts support this clonotype. The chain recombines TRBV3-1 with TRBJ2-3; D possibly corresponds to TRBD2 (7 bases). CDR3 size: 17 residues. Trimming took 0 bases from V and 2 from J, leaving 15 bases between them. CDR1 LGHDT and CDR2 YNNKEL come from the germline V gene (reference sequence). CDR3 in amino acids: CASSQDFAGANTDTQYF. The CDR3 DNA reads as TGTGCCAGCAGCCAAGATTTTGCGGGGGCTAACACAGATACGCAGTATTTT.

The chain combines TRBV2 with TRBJ1-5; 9 bases map to TRBD1. The CDR3 length is 17 residues. Germline V CDR1 and CDR2: SNHLY, FYNNEI. V lost 5 bases to trimming and J lost 0 bases; unmatched junction nucleotides: 8. The CDR3 DNA follows: TGTGCCAGCAGTAAGGACAGGGGTTGGTATAGCAATCAGCCCCAGCATTTT. As protein: CASSKDRGWYSNQPQHF.

The table lists this clonotype with many counts. The V gene is TRBV7-2, the J gene TRBJ1-3, with unresolved D. The CDR3 contains 12 residues. Trimming took off 7 bases at V and 2 bases at J, with 6 bases between the two ends. Germline V lookup: CDR1 SGHTA, CDR2 FQGNSA. In nucleotides, the CDR3 is TGTGCCAGCAAGCCCCCTGGAAACACCATATATTTT. It codes for CASKPPGNTIYF. Filled out from reference TRBV7-2 and TRBJ1-3, the complete variable domain reads GAGVSQSPSNKVTEKGKDVELRCDPISGHTALYWYRQSLGQGLEFLIYFQGNSAPDKSGLPSDRFSAERTGGSVSTLTIQRTQQEDSAVYLCASKPPGNTIYFGEGSWLTVV.

As regards this clonotype: Given a much more abundant clone one base away, this may be a read error. This chain connects TRBV5-1 to TRBJ2-7; no clear D. The V end was cut by 2 bases, the J end by 9 bases, with 18 bases between. CDR1 SGHRS and CDR2 YFSETQ come from the germline V gene. CDR3 size: 14 residues. CDR3 residues: CASSLRPASDGQYF. CDR3 coding DNA: TGCGCCAGCAGCTTACGACCGGCTTCGGACGGGCAGTACTTC.

V and J are TRBV30 and TRBJ1-2, with no clear D. The CDR3 is 16 amino acids. Germline V gives CDR1 GTSNPN, CDR2 SVGIG (reference sequence). V was trimmed by 3 bases and J by 4 bases, leaving 21 bases between them. The DNA for the CDR3 is TGTGCCTGGAGCCCTTGGGCCCGGGGAAGGTTCTATGGCTACACCTTC. Protein sequence: CAWSPWARGRFYGYTF.

Regarding this clonotype: A junction end diverges from the germline sequence, so it may reflect a read error. The chain joins TRBV12-3 or TRBV12-4 to TRBJ2-1; D is perhaps TRBD1 or TRBD2 (5 bases each). CDR3 size: 15 residues. The CDR3 DNA reads as TGTGCCAGCAGCCGCCGGGACGGCACCTACGATGAGCAGTTCTTC. Translated, it gives CASSRRDGTYDEQFF.

This clonotype was seen ten or more times. CDR3 loop: CASSKGAYNEQFF. The DNA of the CDR3 is TGTGCCAGCAGCAAGGGAGCCTACAATGAGCAGTTCTTC. The V and J genes are TRBV7-9 and TRBJ2-1; TRBD2 might be the D (5 bases). Germline lookup yields CDR1 SEHNR and CDR2 FQNEAQ (reference sequence). Trimming cost V 5 bases and J 2 bases, with 7 bases left between them. There are 13 residues in the CDR3.

This clonotype was found once. The rearrangement links TRBV29-1 to TRBJ2-2, with 7 bases lining up with TRBD1. V lost 3 bases and J lost 1; bases outside the gene matches: 2. This CDR3 is 14 amino acids long. Germline values: CDR1 SQVTM, CDR2 ANQGSEA. The CDR3 loop is CSVEWTGNTGELFF. In DNA form, the CDR3 reads TGCAGCGTTGAGTGGACAGGGAACACCGGGGAGCTGTTTTTT.

Details on this clonotype: At one of its ends the junction is not consistent with the germline gene, which may arise from a read error. This chain connects TRBV7-3 to TRBJ1-1; D is uncertain. Germline V CDR1 and CDR2: SGHTA, FQGTGA. CDR3 size: 13 residues. The CDR3 DNA follows: TGTGTCAGCAGCTTGGTTGGCGGGACTGAAGCTTTCTTT. Translation gives CVSSLVGGTEAFF.

This clonotype occurred many times. The chain is built from TRBV7-2 and TRBJ2-3; D is possibly TRBD1 (5 bases). The CDR3 is 14 amino acids. V lost 1 base, J lost 8 bases, and 13 bases lay in between. Looked up from germline, CDR1 is SGHTA and CDR2 is FQGNSA. DNA of the CDR3: TGTGCCAGCAGCTTAGGCTTCCAGGGCGGTACGCAGTATTTT. This encodes CASSLGFQGGTQYF.

This clonotype has ten or more counts. The gene calls are TRBV7-2 and TRBJ2-5; 10 bases map to TRBD2. The CDR3 totals 15 residues. After removal of 2 bases from V and 6 bases from J, the junction contained 6 bases not matched to a gene. CDR1 and CDR2 from the germline V gene are SGHTA and FQGNSA. The CDR3 sequence is CASSLTGTSVQTQYF. In nucleotides, the CDR3 is TGTGCCAGCAGCTTAACCGGGACTAGCGTCCAGACCCAGTACTTC.

Of note for this clonotype: A read error is possible here, since a much larger clone lies one base away. The gene calls are TRBV5-1 and TRBJ2-7; D is perhaps TRBD1 or TRBD2 (7 bases each). CDR3 length: 14 amino acids. Germline CDR1 reads SGHRS; CDR2 reads YFSETQ. The CDR3 reads CSSSVADREGEQYF. The CDR3 DNA is TGCTCCAGCAGCGTTGCCGACAGGGAGGGCGAGCAGTACTTC.

This clonotype was observed at least ten times. DNA of the CDR3: TGTGCCAGCAGGGAGTGGACTAGCGATGAGCAGTTCTTC. Protein sequence: CASREWTSDEQFF. This chain joins TRBV2 and TRBJ2-1; 9 bases agree with TRBD2. This CDR3 has 13 amino acids. The germline V gene encodes CDR1 SNHLY and CDR2 FYNNEI. With 6 bases clipped from V and 8 bases from J, the junction kept 5 bases outside the gene matches. The variable domain in full, completed from reference TRBV2 and TRBJ2-1, reads EPEVTQTPSHQVTQMGQEVILRCVPISNHLYFYWYRQILGQKVEFLVSFYNNEISEKSEIFDDQFSVERPDGSNFTLKIRSTKLEDSAMYFCASREWTSDEQFFGPGTRLTVL.

This clonotype occurred a few times. This chain connects TRBV5-1 to TRBJ1-1; the D is unclear. Trimming cost V 0 bases and J 7 bases, with 13 bases left between them. The CDR3 extends over 14 amino acids. Looked up from germline, CDR1 is SGHRS and CDR2 is YFSETQ. DNA of the CDR3: TGCGCCAGCAGCTTGGGACCAAATAGCGGTGAAGCTTTCTTT. It translates to CASSLGPNSGEAFF.

This clonotype was found many times. V is TRBV7-9 and J is TRBJ1-1; D uncertain. The CDR3 has 14 amino acids. The germline V and J ends were trimmed by 1 base and 6 bases, with 12 bases remaining between them. Germline CDR1 SEHNR, CDR2 FQNEAQ (reference sequence). The CDR3 protein is CASSLGRAGAEAFF. The CDR3 DNA reads TGTGCCAGCAGCTTAGGGCGGGCTGGCGCTGAAGCTTTCTTT.

This clonotype was counted between two and nine times. The chain couples TRBV6-5 to TRBJ1-1; a possible D gene is TRBD1 (5 bases). This CDR3 spans 13 amino acids. Trimming took off 2 bases at V and 11 bases at J, with 15 bases between the two ends. Germline CDR1 and CDR2: MNHEY and SVGAGI. The CDR3 nucleotides read TGTGCCAGCAGTTACAACGCGCGGGGGACTGCTTTCTTT. It encodes CASSYNARGTAFF.

This clonotype was detected ten times or more. The V and J genes are TRBV10-3 and TRBJ2-2; D gene ambiguous. The CDR3 contains 13 residues. Germline V gene data show CDR1 as ENHRY and CDR2 as SYGVKD. The V end was cut by 8 bases, the J end by 1 base, with 8 bases between. The CDR3 loop reads CAISSGNTGELFF. As DNA, the CDR3 is TGTGCCATCTCCTCTGGGAACACCGGGGAGCTGTTTTTT.